This paragraph reports one T cell receptor (beta chain). This table comes from immunoSEQ multiplex PCR, and its TCRdb copy is limited to in-frame clones, with some not included. The profile shows around 60,000 clones, 85% to 95% of them singletons. This sample stems from a study of T cell changes during pregnancy in multiple sclerosis. CDR3 size: 11 residues. CDR1 and CDR2 from the germline V gene are SQVTM and ANQGSEA. V dropped 6 bases and J dropped 5 bases, with 10 bases sitting between them. The source was peripheral blood, collected after pregnancy. The chain links TRBV29-1 to TRBJ2-5; D is possibly TRBD1 (6 bases). The TCR sequence derives from a female donor with multiple sclerosis, enrolled in a pregnancy study. CDR3 loop: CSVDTGETQYF. Here the CDR3 DNA reads TGCAGCGTGGATACAGGGGAGACCCAGTACTTC. The full variable domain, completed using reference TRBV29-1 and TRBJ2-5, is SAVISQKPSRDICQRGTSLTIQCQVDSQVTMMFWYRQQPGQSLTLIATANQGSEATYESGFVIDKFPISRPNLTFSTLTVSNMSPEDSSIYLCSVDTGETQYFGPGTRLLVL.